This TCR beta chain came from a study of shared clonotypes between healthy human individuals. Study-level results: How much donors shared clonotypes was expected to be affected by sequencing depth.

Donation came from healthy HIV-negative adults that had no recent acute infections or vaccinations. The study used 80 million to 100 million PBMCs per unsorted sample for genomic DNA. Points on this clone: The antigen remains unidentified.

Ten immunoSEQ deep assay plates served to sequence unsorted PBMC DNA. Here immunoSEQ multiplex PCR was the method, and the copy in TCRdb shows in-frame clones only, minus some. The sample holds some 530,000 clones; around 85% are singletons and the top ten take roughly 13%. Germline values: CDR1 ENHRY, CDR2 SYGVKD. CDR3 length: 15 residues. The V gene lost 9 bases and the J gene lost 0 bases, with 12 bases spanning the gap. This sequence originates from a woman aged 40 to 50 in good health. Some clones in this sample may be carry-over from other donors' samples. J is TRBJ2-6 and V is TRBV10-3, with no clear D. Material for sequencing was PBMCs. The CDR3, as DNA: TGTGCCATAGACGGTAGTCCCTCTGGGGCCAACGTCCTGACTTTC. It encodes CAIDGSPSGANVLTF.